This is a list of T cell receptor beta chains from one sample in a study of T cells after posttransplantation cyclophosphamide. Clones were sequenced by immunoSEQ multiplex PCR, and TCRdb holds only the in-frame ones, with some missing. The sample contains roughly 49,000 clones, none of them singletons. The material sequenced was PBMCs. All receptors derive from a middle-aged man in good health, CMV-negative, and a related stem cell transplant donor. The CDR3 runs from the conserved cysteine through the conserved F or W. Fields, in order: D gene, clone size, J gene, V gene, CDR3 protein, CDR3 DNA. D genes are given only for firm matches. Not all rows give a size; the values are once, few, many and, for expanded clones, a class.

>TRBD1|many|TRBJ1-1|TRBV10-2
CASSLGQGVEAFF
TGCGCCAGCAGTTTAGGACAGGGCGTAGAAGCTTTCTTT
>TRBD1|many|TRBJ1-4|TRBV7-9
CASSTRTGGSEKLFF
TGTGCCAGCAGCACCCGGACAGGGGGTAGTGAAAAACTGTTTTTT
>.|many|TRBJ2-1|TRBV5-1
CASSLLTMGGSEQFF
TGCGCCAGCAGCTTGCTAACTATGGGGGGTAGTGAGCAGTTCTTC
>.|.|TRBJ1-5|TRBV23-1
CASSQSYGGINQPQHF
TGCGCCAGCAGTCAATCGTACGGCGGCATTAATCAGCCCCAGCATTTT
>TRBD2|many|TRBJ2-2|TRBV14
CASSPTSGRAVTGELFF
TGTGCCAGCAGCCCGACTAGCGGGAGGGCCGTAACCGGGGAACTGTTTTTT
>.|many|TRBJ2-7|TRBV11-1
CASSLGDYRYEQYF
TGTGCCAGCAGCTTAGGAGACTACCGTTACGAGCAGTACTTC
>TRBD1|many|TRBJ2-3|TRBV2
CASSRDSLTDTQYF
TGTGCCAGCAGCCGGGACAGTCTCACAGATACGCAGTATTTT
>.|many|TRBJ2-7|TRBV6-5
CASSYGPSYEQYF
TGTGCCAGCAGTTACGGCCCTAGCTACGAGCAGTACTTC
>.|many|TRBJ2-1|TRBV5-4
CASSLGGLTATYNEQFF
TGTGCCAGCAGCTTGGGAGGGCTTACGGCAACCTACAATGAGCAGTTCTTC
>.|many|TRBJ1-1|TRBV11-2
CASSPETGPYTEAFF
TGTGCCAGCAGCCCAGAAACAGGGCCTTACACTGAAGCTTTCTTT